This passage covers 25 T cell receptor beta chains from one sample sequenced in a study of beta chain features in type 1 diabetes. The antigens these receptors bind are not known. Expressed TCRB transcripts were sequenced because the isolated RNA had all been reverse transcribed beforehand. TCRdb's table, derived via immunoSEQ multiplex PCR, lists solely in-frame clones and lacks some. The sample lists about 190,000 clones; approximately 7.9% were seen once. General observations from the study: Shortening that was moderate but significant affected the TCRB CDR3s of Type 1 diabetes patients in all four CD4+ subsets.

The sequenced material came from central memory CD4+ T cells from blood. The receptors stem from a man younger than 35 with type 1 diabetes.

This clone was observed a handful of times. The CDR3 DNA follows: TGTGCCTGGTGGCCTAAAGGACAGGGGAAGAACACTGAAGCTTTCTTT. Translation: CAWWPKGQGKNTEAFF. V usage is TRBV30 and J usage is TRBJ1-1, with TRBD1 matching over 9 bases. Looked up from germline, CDR1 is GTSNPN and CDR2 is SVGIG (reference sequence). This CDR3 is 16 amino acids long. The V segment lost 5 bases and the J segment 1 base; nucleotides outside the gene matches: 11.

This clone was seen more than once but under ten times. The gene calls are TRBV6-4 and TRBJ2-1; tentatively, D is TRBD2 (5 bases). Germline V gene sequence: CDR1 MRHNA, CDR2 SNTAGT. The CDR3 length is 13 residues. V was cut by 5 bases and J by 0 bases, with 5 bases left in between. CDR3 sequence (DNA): TGTGCCAGCAGTCGGGGCTCCTACAATGAGCAGTTCTTC. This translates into CASSRGSYNEQFF.

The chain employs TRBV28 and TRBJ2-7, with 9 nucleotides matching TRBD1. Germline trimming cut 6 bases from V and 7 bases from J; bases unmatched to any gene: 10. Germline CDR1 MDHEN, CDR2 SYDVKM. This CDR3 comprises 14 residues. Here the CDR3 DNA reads TGTGCCAGCAGCGTGGGACAGGGTATTCGGGAGCAGTACTTC. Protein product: CASSVGQGIREQYF.

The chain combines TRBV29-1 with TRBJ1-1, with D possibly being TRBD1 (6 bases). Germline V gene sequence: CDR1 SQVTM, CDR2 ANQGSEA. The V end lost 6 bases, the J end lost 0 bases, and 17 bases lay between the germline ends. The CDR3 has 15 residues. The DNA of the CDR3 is TGCAGCGTATCGCAGGGGTGGGGGATGAACACTGAAGCTTTCTTT. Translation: CSVSQGWGMNTEAFF.

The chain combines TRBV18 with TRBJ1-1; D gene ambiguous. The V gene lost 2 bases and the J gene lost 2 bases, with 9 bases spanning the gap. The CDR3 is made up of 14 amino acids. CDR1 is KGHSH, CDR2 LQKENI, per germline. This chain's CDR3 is CASSPVQTNTEAFF. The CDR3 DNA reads TGTGCCAGCTCACCAGTGCAGACTAACACTGAAGCTTTCTTT.

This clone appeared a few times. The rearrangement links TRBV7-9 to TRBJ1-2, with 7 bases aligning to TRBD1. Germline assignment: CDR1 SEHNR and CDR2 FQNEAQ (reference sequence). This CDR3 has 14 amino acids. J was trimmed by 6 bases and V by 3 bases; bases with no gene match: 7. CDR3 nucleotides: TGTGCCAGCAGCTTCACCGGGACAGATAATGGCTACACCTTC. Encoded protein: CASSFTGTDNGYTF.

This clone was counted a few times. Written as DNA, the CDR3 is TGTGCCAGCAGCTCTCCGGGACTAGCGGGCAACGAGCAGTACTTC. Translating it yields CASSSPGLAGNEQYF. The chain employs TRBV28 and TRBJ2-7; TRBD2 matches at 12 bases. Germline V gives CDR1 MDHEN, CDR2 SYDVKM. J gave up 5 bases and V 6 bases, and 8 bases lay outside the gene matches. The CDR3 has 15 residues.

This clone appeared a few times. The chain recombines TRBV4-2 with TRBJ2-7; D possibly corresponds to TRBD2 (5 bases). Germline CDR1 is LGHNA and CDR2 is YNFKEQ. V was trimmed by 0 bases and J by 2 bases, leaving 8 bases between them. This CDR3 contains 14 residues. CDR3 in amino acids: CASSQEWRAYEQYF. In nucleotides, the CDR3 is TGTGCCAGCAGCCAAGAGTGGCGGGCCTACGAGCAGTACTTC.

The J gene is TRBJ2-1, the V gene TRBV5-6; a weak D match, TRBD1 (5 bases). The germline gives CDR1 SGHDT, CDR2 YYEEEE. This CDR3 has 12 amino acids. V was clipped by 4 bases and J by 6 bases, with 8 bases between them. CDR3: CASSRQFNEQFF. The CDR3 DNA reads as TGTGCCAGCAGCAGACAGTTCAATGAGCAGTTCTTC.

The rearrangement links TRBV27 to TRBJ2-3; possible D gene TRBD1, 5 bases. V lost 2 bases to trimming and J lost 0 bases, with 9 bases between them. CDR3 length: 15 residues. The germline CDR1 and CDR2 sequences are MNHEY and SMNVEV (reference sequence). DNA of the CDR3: TGTGCCAGCAGTTTAGAAGGGGTTAGCACAGATACGCAGTATTTT. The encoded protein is CASSLEGVSTDTQYF.

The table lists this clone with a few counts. The chain's CDR3 is CSVALGLAGDKQETQYF. In DNA form, the CDR3 reads TGCAGCGTTGCATTGGGACTAGCGGGGGATAAGCAAGAGACCCAGTACTTC. The J gene is TRBJ2-5, the V gene TRBV29-1, with TRBD2 matching 14 bases. Germline CDR1 reads SQVTM; CDR2 reads ANQGSEA. Trimming cost V 4 bases and J 2 bases; bases outside gene matches: 9. The CDR3 is 17 amino acids.

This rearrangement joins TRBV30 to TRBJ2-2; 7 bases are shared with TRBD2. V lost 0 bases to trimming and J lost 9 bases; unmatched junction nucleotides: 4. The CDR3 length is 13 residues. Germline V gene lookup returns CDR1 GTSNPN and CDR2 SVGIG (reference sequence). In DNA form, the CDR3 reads TGTGCCTGGAGTGTATTTGGGACTAGGGAGCTGTTTTTT. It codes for CAWSVFGTRELFF. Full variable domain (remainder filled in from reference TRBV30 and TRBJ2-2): SQTIHQWPATLVQPVGSPLSLECTVEGTSNPNLYWYRQAAGRGLQLLFYSVGIGQISSEVPQNLSASRPQDRQFILSSKKLLLSDSGFYLCAWSVFGTRELFFGEGSRLTVL.

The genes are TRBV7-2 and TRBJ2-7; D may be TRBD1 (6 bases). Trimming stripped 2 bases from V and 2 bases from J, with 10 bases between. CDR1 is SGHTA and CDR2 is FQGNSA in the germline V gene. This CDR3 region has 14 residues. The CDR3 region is CASSLIQGPYEQYF. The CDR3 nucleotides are TGTGCCAGCAGCTTAATACAGGGACCCTACGAGCAGTACTTC.

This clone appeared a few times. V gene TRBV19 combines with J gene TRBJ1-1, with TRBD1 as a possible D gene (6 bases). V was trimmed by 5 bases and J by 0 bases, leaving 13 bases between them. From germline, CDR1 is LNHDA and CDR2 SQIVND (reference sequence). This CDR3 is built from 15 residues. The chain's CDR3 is CASSGFGQLNTEAFF. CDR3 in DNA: TGTGCCAGTAGTGGGTTCGGACAGTTGAACACTGAAGCTTTCTTT.

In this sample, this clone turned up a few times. The CDR3 DNA follows: TGTGCCAGCACGACAGGGGGTTCAGACACAGATACGCAGTATTTT. Its translation: CASTTGGSDTDTQYF. V gene TRBV6-1 combines with J gene TRBJ2-3, with 9 bases matching TRBD1. This CDR3 contains 15 residues. CDR1 is MNHNS, CDR2 SASEGT, per germline. V trimming: 7 bases; J trimming: 2 bases; junction bases outside the gene matches: 7.

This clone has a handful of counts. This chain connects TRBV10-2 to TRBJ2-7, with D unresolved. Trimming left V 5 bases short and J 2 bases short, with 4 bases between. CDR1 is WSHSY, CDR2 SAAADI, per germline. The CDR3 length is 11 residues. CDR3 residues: CASSRAYEQYF. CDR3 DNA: TGCGCCAGCAGTCGAGCCTACGAGCAGTACTTC.

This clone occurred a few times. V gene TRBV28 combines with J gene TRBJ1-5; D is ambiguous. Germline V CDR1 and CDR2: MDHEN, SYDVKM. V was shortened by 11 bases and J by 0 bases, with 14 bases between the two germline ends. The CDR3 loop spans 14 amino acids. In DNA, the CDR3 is TGTGCCGGGTCTCCGGGAGATAGCAATCAGCCCCAGCATTTT. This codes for CAGSPGDSNQPQHF.

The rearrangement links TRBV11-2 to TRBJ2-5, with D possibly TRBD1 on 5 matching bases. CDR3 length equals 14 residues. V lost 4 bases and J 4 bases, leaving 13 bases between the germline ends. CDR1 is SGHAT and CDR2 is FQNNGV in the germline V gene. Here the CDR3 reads CASSSVSQGETQYF. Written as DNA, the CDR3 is TGTGCCAGCAGCTCCGTAAGCCAGGGAGAGACCCAGTACTTC.

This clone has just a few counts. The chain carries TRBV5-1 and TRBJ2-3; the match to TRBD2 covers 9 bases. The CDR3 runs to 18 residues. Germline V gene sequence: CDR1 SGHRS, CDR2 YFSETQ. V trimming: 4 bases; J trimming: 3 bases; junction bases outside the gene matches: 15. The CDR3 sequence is CASSRSARPGLATDTQYF. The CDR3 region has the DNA TGCGCCAGCAGCCGGAGTGCCAGACCGGGACTAGCAACAGATACGCAGTATTTT.

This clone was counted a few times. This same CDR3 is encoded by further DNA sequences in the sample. CDR3 amino acids: CASSLRGIQETQYF. CDR3 nucleotide sequence: TGTGCCAGCAGCTTGCGCGGGATCCAAGAGACCCAGTACTTC. This chain uses TRBV5-6 with TRBJ2-5; perhaps TRBD2 as D (6 bases). This CDR3 has 14 residues. Germline V gene lookup returns CDR1 SGHDT and CDR2 YYEEEE. The V gene lost 1 base and the J gene lost 1 base, with 8 bases spanning the gap.

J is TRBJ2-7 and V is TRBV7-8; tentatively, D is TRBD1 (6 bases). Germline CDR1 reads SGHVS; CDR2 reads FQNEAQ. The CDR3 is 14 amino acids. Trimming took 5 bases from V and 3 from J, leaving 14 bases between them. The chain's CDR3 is CASSITWDNYEQYF. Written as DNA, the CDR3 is TGTGCCAGCAGCATCACATGGGACAACTACGAGCAGTACTTC.

The CDR3 nucleotides read TGCGCCAGCAGCCAAGAATTTCCCGCCGAGGGGACCCAGTACTTC. This translates into CASSQEFPAEGTQYF. The chain employs TRBV4-3 and TRBJ2-5; perhaps TRBD2 as D (5 bases). The CDR3 has 15 amino acids. V was clipped by 0 bases and J by 7 bases, with 15 bases between them. Germline CDR1 and CDR2: LGHNA and YSLEER.

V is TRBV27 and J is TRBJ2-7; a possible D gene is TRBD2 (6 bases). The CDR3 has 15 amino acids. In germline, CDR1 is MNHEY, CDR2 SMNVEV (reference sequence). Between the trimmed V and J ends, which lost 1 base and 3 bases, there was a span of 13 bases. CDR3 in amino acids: CASSLYSGPFYEQYF. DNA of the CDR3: TGTGCCAGCAGTTTATACAGCGGGCCCTTCTACGAGCAGTACTTC.

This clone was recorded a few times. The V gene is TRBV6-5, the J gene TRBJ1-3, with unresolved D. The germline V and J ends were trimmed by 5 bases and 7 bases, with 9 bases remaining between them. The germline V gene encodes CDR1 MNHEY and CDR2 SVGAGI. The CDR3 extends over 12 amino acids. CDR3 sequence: CASSGPGNTIYF. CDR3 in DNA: TGTGCCAGCAGTGGCCCCGGGAACACCATATATTTT.

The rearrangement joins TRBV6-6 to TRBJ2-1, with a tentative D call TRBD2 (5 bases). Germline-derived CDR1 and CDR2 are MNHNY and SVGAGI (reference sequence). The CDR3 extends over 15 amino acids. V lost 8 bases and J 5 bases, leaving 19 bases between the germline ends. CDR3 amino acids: CASVLRPGNHNEQFF. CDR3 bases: TGTGCCAGCGTCCTACGCCCCGGGAACCACAATGAGCAGTTCTTC.